These 20 T cell receptor beta chains originate from one sample sequenced in a study. Adaptor-ligated barcode primers were used to amplify TRBV12-4/TRBJ1-2 clonotypes. TCRdb reanalysed the multiplex PCR reads using MiXCR and keeps one entry per CDR3 protein. The sample includes about 920 distinct CDR3 sequences, about 5.8% seen only once; the top ten take roughly 17%. The specimen was memory CD4+ T cells sorted from blood. Indicated subset: memory CD4+ T cells, CD4+CD45RO+CD25-. Every receptor here comes from a female donor with breast cancer.

This clonotype is termed medium-sized (0.01 to 0.1%). The chain has TRBV12-3 or TRBV12-4 and TRBJ1-2; D is undetermined. V was shortened by 5 bases and J by 4 bases, with 11 bases between the two germline ends. This CDR3 is 13 amino acids long. The CDR3 region has the DNA TGTGCCAGCAGTATTGGGTCGGGCTATGGCTACACCTTC. Protein sequence: CASSIGSGYGYTF.

This clonotype is classed as medium-sized. The rearrangement joins TRBV12-3 or TRBV12-4 to TRBJ1-2; D gene unclear. This CDR3 has 12 amino acids. V was cut by 5 bases and J by 3 bases, with 7 bases left in between. In DNA form, the CDR3 reads TGTGCCAGCAGTAGTATGGACTATGGCTACACCTTC. Translation: CASSSMDYGYTF.

By share of the sample, this clonotype is medium-sized. This sequence joins TRBV12-3 or TRBV12-4 and TRBJ1-2; D ambiguous. Trimming shortened V by 3 bases and J by 6 bases, and 11 bases separated the two germline ends. The CDR3 runs to 13 residues. The CDR3 is CASSLKIGDGYTF. DNA for the CDR3: TGTGCCAGCAGTTTGAAGATCGGTGATGGCTACACCTTC.

This clonotype counts as medium-sized (0.01 to 0.1%). This chain uses TRBV12-3 or TRBV12-4 with TRBJ1-2, with TRBD1 matching over 8 bases. The CDR3 sequence is 14 residues long. The V gene end was trimmed by 6 bases and the J gene end by 6 bases; junction bases not matched to a gene: 9. CDR3 bases: TGTGCCAGCAGCCCACCGGGACAGGCCCATGGCTACACCTTC. This sequence encodes CASSPPGQAHGYTF.

V usage is TRBV12-3 or TRBV12-4 and J usage is TRBJ1-2; no definite D call. V was clipped by 4 bases and J by 6 bases, with 18 bases between them. This CDR3 contains 15 residues. The CDR3 region is CASSWRYYSQDGYTF. The CDR3 DNA follows: TGTGCCAGCAGTTGGCGTTATTACTCTCAAGATGGCTACACCTTC.

This clonotype is deemed hyperexpanded (1% or more). J is TRBJ1-2 and V is TRBV12-3 or TRBV12-4; D unresolved. Trimming removed 5 bases at V and 3 bases at J, with 7 bases between. The CDR3 has 12 amino acids. The CDR3 reads CASSHSDYGYTF. CDR3 coding DNA: TGTGCCAGCAGTCACTCAGACTATGGCTACACCTTC.

Within the sample, this clonotype is medium-sized (0.01 to 0.1%). The chain employs TRBV12-3 or TRBV12-4 and TRBJ1-2; unclear D gene. Trimming shortened V by 0 bases and J by 7 bases, and 9 bases separated the two germline ends. The CDR3 covers 13 residues. As DNA, the CDR3 is TGTGCCAGCAGTTTAGCGCAAGGGTTTGGCTACACCTTC. This translates into CASSLAQGFGYTF.

By sample fraction, this clonotype is large. The gene calls are TRBV12-3 or TRBV12-4 and TRBJ1-2; D call uncertain. The CDR3 consists of 13 residues. The germline V and J ends were trimmed by 4 bases and 2 bases, with 8 bases remaining between them. CDR3 residues: CASSSAGNYGYTF. CDR3 nucleotides: TGTGCCAGCAGTTCGGCGGGAAACTATGGCTACACCTTC.

By its share, this clonotype is large (0.1 to 1%). This chain joins TRBV12-3 or TRBV12-4 and TRBJ1-2; the match to TRBD1 covers 7 bases. J lost 0 bases, V lost 5 bases, and 12 bases had no gene match. This CDR3 region has 17 residues. The CDR3 is CASSRRDSYSSNYGYTF. For the CDR3, the DNA is TGTGCCAGCAGTCGCCGGGACAGCTACTCTTCTAACTATGGCTACACCTTC.

By frequency in the sample, this clonotype is medium-sized. The genes are TRBV12-3 or TRBV12-4 and TRBJ1-2; D is unresolved. The CDR3 is 11 amino acids. V lost 6 bases, J lost 7 bases, and 9 bases lay in between. The CDR3 DNA reads TGTGCCAGCAGCCGCCTTCGTGGCTACACCTTC. It is translated as CASSRLRGYTF.

This clonotype is labeled large (0.1 to 1%). The genes are TRBV12-3 or TRBV12-4 and TRBJ1-2, with D unclear. This CDR3 contains 13 residues. The V end lost 2 bases, the J end lost 7 bases, and 11 bases lay between the germline ends. CDR3 protein: CASSLYRAGGYTF. CDR3 sequence (DNA): TGTGCCAGCAGTTTATACCGGGCGGGTGGCTACACCTTC.

This clonotype is medium-sized. CDR3 loop: CASRDSLFNYGYTF. The CDR3 region has the DNA TGTGCCAGCAGGGACAGCCTCTTTAACTATGGCTACACCTTC. The genes are TRBV12-3 or TRBV12-4 and TRBJ1-2, with a weak D call TRBD1 (6 bases). Deletions cut 6 bases from V and 1 base from J, with 12 bases between. This CDR3 is 14 amino acids long.

By share, this clonotype ranks as medium-sized. This chain links TRBV12-3 or TRBV12-4 with TRBJ1-2; D is unclear. V lost 5 bases and J 8 bases, leaving 15 bases between the germline ends. The CDR3 contains 13 residues. As DNA, the CDR3 is TGTGCCAGCAGTCCCTGGGAGGTGCTGGGCTACACCTTC. Encoded protein: CASSPWEVLGYTF.

This clonotype is labeled medium-sized (0.01 to 0.1%). V usage is TRBV12-3 or TRBV12-4 and J usage is TRBJ1-2; TRBD1 matches at 9 bases. This CDR3 has 15 amino acids. Trimming at V came to 3 bases and at J to 2 bases, leaving 4 bases not matched to a gene. The CDR3 loop reads CASSLGQGLNYGYTF. In DNA form, the CDR3 reads TGTGCCAGCAGTTTGGGACAGGGCCTAAACTATGGCTACACCTTC.

By proportion, this clonotype is large. The chain employs TRBV12-3 or TRBV12-4 and TRBJ1-2; D is possibly TRBD1 (5 bases). This CDR3 has 13 residues. V lost 5 bases and J lost 5, with 12 bases in between. The DNA for the CDR3 is TGTGCCAGCAGTCTCGGGGACGCGTATGGCTACACCTTC. Protein sequence: CASSLGDAYGYTF.

By frequency in the sample, this clonotype is large (0.1 to 1%). The chain links TRBV12-3 or TRBV12-4 to TRBJ1-2; D not certain. V shed 8 bases and J shed 4 bases, with 8 bases lying between them. This CDR3 has 11 residues. The CDR3 region is CASSNSYGYTF. In DNA form, the CDR3 reads TGTGCCAGCTCCAACAGCTATGGCTACACCTTC.

In its sample, this clonotype was seen a few times. A much more abundant neighbour one base away suggests this may be a read error. The rearrangement links TRBV12-3 or TRBV12-4 to TRBJ1-2; D might be TRBD1 (6 bases). V was clipped by 6 bases and J by 7 bases, with 15 bases between them. The CDR3 contains 13 residues. Here the CDR3 reads CASRPGTWAGYTF. CDR3 nucleotide sequence: TGTGCCAGCAGACCCGGGACATGGGCTGGCTACACCTTC.

By frequency in the sample, this clonotype is medium-sized. The rearrangement uses TRBV12-3 or TRBV12-4 and TRBJ1-2; D is unclear. Deletions cut 1 base from V and 7 bases from J, with 4 bases between. This CDR3 spans 11 amino acids. This CDR3 reads CASSLGGGYTF. The CDR3 DNA reads as TGTGCCAGCAGTTTAGGAGGTGGCTACACCTTC.

The chain employs TRBV12-3 or TRBV12-4 and TRBJ1-2; D is undetermined. Trimming stripped 4 bases from V and 9 bases from J, with 18 bases between. CDR3 length equals 14 residues. The CDR3 spells CASSYRTRKLCYTF. The CDR3 DNA is TGTGCCAGCAGTTATAGGACGAGGAAACTATGCTACACCTTC.

This clonotype ranks as medium-sized. The chain links TRBV12-3 or TRBV12-4 to TRBJ1-2, with D unclear. The CDR3 sequence is 13 residues long. V was shortened by 1 base and J by 5 bases, with 8 bases between the two germline ends. The CDR3 loop is CASSLGSVYGYTF. In nucleotides, the CDR3 is TGTGCCAGCAGTTTAGGCAGCGTTTATGGCTACACCTTC.